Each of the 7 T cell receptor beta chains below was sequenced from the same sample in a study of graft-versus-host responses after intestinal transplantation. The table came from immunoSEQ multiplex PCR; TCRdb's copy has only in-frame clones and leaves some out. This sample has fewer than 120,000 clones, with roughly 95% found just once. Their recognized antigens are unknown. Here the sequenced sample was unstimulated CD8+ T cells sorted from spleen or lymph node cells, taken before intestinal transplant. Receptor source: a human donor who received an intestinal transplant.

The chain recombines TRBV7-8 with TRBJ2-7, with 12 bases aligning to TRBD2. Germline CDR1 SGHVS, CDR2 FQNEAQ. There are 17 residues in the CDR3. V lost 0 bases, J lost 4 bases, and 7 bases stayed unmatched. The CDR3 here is CASSLAPRTSGIYEQYF. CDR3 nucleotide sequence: TGTGCCAGCAGCTTAGCACCCAGGACTAGCGGGATTTACGAGCAGTACTTC.

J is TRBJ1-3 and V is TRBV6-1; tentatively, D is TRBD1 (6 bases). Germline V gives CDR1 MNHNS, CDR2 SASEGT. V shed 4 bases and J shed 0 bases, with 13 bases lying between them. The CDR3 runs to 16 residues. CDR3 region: CASSVSQGLSGNTIYF. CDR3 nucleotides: TGTGCCAGCAGTGTTTCACAGGGACTCTCTGGAAACACCATATATTTT.

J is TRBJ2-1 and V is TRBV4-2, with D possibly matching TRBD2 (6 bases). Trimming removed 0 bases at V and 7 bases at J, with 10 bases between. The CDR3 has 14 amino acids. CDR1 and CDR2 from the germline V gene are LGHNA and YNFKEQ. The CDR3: CASSQDRGWNEQFF. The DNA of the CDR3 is TGTGCCAGCAGCCAAGATCGGGGGTGGAATGAGCAGTTCTTC.

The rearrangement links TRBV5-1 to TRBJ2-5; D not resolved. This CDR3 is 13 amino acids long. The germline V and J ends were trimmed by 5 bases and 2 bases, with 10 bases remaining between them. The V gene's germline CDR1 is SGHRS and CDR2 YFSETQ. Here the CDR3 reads CASSSQEQETQYF. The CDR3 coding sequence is TGCGCCAGCAGTTCTCAGGAGCAAGAGACCCAGTACTTC.

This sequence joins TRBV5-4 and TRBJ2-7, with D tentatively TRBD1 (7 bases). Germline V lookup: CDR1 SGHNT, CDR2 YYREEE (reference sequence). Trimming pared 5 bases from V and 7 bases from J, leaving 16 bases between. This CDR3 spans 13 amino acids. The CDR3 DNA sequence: TGTGCCAGCAGGGAAACAGGGGCGGGAGAGCAGTACTTC. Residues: CASRETGAGEQYF.

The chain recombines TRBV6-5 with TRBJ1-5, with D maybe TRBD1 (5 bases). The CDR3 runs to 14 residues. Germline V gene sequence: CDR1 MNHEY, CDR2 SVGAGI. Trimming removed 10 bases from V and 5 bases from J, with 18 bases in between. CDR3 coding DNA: TGTGCCACCCTTCCCCCGGGGGATCATCAGCCCCAGCATTTT. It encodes CATLPPGDHQPQHF.

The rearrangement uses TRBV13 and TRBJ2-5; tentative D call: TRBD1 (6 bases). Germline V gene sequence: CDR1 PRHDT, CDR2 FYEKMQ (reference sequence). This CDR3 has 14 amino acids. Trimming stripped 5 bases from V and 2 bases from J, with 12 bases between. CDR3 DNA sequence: TGTGCCAGCAGCCTAATGAGGGGGCAAGAGACCCAGTACTTC. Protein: CASSLMRGQETQYF.